This T cell receptor beta chain originates from a study of control samples from healthy donors and cancer patients. This table comes from immunoSEQ multiplex PCR, and its TCRdb copy is limited to in-frame clones, with some not included. The sample comprises 200,000 to 250,000 clones, over 90% of which are singletons, and about 1.4% rests with the top ten. The CDR3 is 12 residues long. V lost 3 bases to trimming and J lost 9 bases, with 11 bases between them. V gene TRBV12-3 or TRBV12-4 combines with J gene TRBJ2-5; D is possibly TRBD1 (6 bases). This TCR was recovered from a man aged 45-60 years in good health. The sample was blood. CDR3 bases: TGTGCCAGCAGTTTTTGGGGGCAGGCCCAGTACTTC. It is translated as CASSFWGQAQYF.